The T cell receptor (beta chain) described here comes from a study of blood T cell repertoires in COVID-19. The table came from immunoSEQ multiplex PCR; TCRdb's copy has only in-frame clones and leaves some out. The sample has roughly 100,000 clones; roughly 89% are singletons. CDR1 is SEHNR, CDR2 FQNEAQ, per germline (reference sequence). This CDR3 contains 13 residues. V lost 5 bases and J 5 bases, leaving 12 bases between the germline ends. The chain couples TRBV7-9 to TRBJ2-5; TRBD1 might be the D (7 bases). The sample taken for sequencing was peripheral blood. The receptor was derived from a human donor in a cohort sampled during active COVID-19. CDR3 sequence: CASSKTGRETQYF. In nucleotides, the CDR3 is TGTGCCAGCAGCAAGACAGGGAGGGAGACCCAGTACTTC.